This TCR beta chain was obtained from a study of Tregs in tolerant kidney transplant recipients. This clone was seen only once. Its antigen is undetermined. Findings and limits, study-wide: In tolerant patients, donor-specific Tregs outgrew total Tregs, suggesting antigen-driven expansion. Biological reproducibility was not directly addressed in this study. Activated donor B cell expansion appeared to reveal the most relevant donor-specific TCRbeta repertoire.

Recipient PBMCs carried a CFSE label and met irradiated graft donor PBMCs for more than five days before FACS sorting. Germline assignment: CDR1 ENHRY and CDR2 SYGVKD. V shed 10 bases, J shed 5 bases, and the junction held 18 bases outside the gene matches. The CDR3 spans 16 residues. Only in-frame clones appear in the TCRdb table, and some are missing; sequencing was by immunoSEQ multiplex PCR. Of 15,000 or so clones detected, about 53% appear once; the ten largest clones hold less than 3.5%. This chain connects TRBV10-3 to TRBJ1-1; 8 nucleotides align to TRBD1. The material sequenced was CD4+ T cells from blood cultured with allogeneic cells, taken before the transplant. This TCR was recovered from a human patient who received a combined kidney and bone marrow transplant. The CDR3 is CATHGPLGQGRTEAFF. DNA for the CDR3: TGTGCCACCCACGGCCCTCTAGGACAGGGAAGAACTGAAGCTTTCTTT.